The source of this T cell receptor (beta chain) is a study of vaccination and CD4 T cells after COVID-19. Study in general: All convalescent patients were nasal swab PCR positive for SARS-CoV-2; several had mild and one severe disease. Overlapping spike pools from SARS-CoV-2 and HCoV-NL63, HCoV-OC43 and HCoV-229E served as culture stimuli.

Specified treatment: approximately 9-day PBMC culture with coronavirus spike peptide pools or control peptides (ViraFEST assay). In the case of this clonotype: The antigen is undetermined.

Cultured CD4+ T cell DNA underwent sequencing with the Oncomine TCR Beta short-read assay. The authors extracted genomic DNA from cultured CD4+ T cells. TCRdb recomputed calls from the PCR reads with MiXCR, one row per CDR3 protein. The top ten clones hold 15% to 20% of a sample with roughly 14,000 distinct CDR3 sequences, roughly 52% of them seen once. This sequence was found in a human donor who had recovered from COVID-19. The sample here was CD4+ T cells from blood, cultured in vitro, taken before SARS-CoV-2 vaccination.

The DNA for the CDR3 is TGCGCCAGCAGCCAAACAGGGGATCGGGCCTACGAGCAGTACTTC. It translates to CASSQTGDRAYEQYF. The chain is built from TRBV5-1 and TRBJ2-7, with TRBD1 identical over 7 bases. The germline V gene has CDR1 SGHRS and CDR2 YFSETQ. V was clipped by 4 bases and J by 2 bases; unmatched bases: 9. This CDR3 has 15 residues.